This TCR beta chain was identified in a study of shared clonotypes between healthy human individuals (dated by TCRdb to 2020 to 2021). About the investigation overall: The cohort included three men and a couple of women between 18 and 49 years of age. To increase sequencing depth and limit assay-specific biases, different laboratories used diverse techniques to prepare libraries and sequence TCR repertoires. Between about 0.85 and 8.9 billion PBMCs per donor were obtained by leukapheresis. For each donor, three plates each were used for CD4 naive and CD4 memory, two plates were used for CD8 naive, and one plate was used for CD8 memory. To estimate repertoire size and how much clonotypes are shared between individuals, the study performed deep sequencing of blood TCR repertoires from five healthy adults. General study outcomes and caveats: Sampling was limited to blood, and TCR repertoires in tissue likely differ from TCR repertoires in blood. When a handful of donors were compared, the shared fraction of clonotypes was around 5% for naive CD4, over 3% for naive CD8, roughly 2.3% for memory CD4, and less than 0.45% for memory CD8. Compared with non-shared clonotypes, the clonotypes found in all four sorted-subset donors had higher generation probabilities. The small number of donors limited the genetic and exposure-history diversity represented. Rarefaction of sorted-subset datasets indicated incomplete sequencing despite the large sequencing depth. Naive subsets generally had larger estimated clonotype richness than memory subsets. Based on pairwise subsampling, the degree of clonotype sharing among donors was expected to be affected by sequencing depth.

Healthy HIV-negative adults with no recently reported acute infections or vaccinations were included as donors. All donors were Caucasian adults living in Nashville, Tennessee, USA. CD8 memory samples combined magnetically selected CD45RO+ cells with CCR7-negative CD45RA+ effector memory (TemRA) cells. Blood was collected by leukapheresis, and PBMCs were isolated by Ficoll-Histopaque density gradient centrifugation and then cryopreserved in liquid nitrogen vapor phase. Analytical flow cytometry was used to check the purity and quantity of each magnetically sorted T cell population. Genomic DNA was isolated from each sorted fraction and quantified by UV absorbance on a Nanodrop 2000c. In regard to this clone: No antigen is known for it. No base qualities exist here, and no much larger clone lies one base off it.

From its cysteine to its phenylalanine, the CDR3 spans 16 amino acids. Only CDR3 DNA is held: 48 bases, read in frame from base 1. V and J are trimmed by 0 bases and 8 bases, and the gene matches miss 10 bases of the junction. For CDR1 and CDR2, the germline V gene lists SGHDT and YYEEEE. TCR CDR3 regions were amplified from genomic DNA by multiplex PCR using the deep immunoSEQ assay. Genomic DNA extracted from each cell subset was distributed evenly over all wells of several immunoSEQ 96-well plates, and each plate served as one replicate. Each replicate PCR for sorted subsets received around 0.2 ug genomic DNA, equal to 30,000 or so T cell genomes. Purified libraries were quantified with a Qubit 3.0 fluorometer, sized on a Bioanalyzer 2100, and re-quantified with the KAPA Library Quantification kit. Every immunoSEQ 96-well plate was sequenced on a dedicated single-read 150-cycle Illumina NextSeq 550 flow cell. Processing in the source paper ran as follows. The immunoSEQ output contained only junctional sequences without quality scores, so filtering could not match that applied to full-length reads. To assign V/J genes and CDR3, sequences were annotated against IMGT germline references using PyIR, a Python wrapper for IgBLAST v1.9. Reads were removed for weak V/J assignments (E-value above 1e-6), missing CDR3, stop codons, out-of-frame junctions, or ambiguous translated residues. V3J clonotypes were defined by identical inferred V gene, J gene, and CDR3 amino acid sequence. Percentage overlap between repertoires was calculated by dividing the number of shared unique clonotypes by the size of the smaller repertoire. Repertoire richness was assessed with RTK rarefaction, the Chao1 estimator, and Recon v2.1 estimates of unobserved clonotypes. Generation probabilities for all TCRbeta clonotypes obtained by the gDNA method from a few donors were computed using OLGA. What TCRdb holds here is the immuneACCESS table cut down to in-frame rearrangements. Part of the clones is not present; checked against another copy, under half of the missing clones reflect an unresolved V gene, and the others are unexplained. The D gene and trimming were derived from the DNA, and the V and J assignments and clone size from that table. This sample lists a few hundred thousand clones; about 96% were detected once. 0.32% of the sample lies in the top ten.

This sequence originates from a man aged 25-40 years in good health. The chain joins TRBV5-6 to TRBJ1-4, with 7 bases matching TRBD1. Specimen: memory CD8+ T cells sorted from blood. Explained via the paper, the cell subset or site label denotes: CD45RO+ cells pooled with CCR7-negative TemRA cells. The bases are TGTGCCAGCAGCTTGGCTCCGAACAGGGGACGGGAAAAACTGTTTTTT. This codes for CASSLAPNRGREKLFF.